The clone carrying this T cell receptor (beta chain) came up once. This specimen comes from a study of blood T cell repertoires in COVID-19. At the level of the study: COVID-19 samples from acute and convalescent phases originated in the United States, Italy and Spain. The cDNA or gDNA used as material had been derived from T cells, B-cell-depleted T cells, or PBMCs.

The CDR3 totals 15 residues. Germline V gives CDR1 SGHTA, CDR2 FQGNSA. V trimming: 1 base; J trimming: 5 bases; junction bases outside the gene matches: 7. Seattle's cohort entered during active infection and was followed longitudinally. Study processing details: Nucleated cell number was recorded as an estimate derived from reference gene primer amplification. The protocol was immunoSEQ multiplex PCR, while the TCRdb copy is restricted to in-frame clones and leaves out a portion. V, J and clone size were drawn from that table, and D and trimming were deduced from the DNA. Here the sample spans around 220,000 clones, about four fifths being singletons.

The TCR comes from a woman over 75 with COVID-19, enrolled during active disease. The gene calls are TRBV7-2 and TRBJ2-5; 7 positions match TRBD2. The source material was peripheral blood. The CDR3 region has the DNA TGTGCCAGCAGCTTAGTGGGAACTAGCGTGGAGACCCAGTACTTC. Its protein product is CASSLVGTSVETQYF.